The 24 T cell receptor beta chains in this list originate from one sample, sequenced in a study of Graves' ophthalmopathy and Graves' hyperthyroidism. Amplification from RNA transcripts yielded the TCR beta CDR3 regions. RT-PCR with HTBI primers came first, then second-round multiplex PCR. TCRdb independently ran MiXCR on the multiplex PCR reads; one entry per CDR3 protein. Among approximately 640,000 distinct CDR3 sequences, over 40% were seen once, and the ten largest hold more than 2.5%. Sequencing used peripheral blood. These receptors all stem from an adult man with Graves' ophthalmopathy.

This clonotype was observed at least ten times. This chain links TRBV20-1 with TRBJ1-2; D may be TRBD1 (6 bases). Germline CDR1 DFQATT, CDR2 SNEGSKA (reference sequence). Trimming left V 0 bases short and J 4 bases short, with 12 bases between. The CDR3 has 14 residues. The CDR3 DNA sequence: TGCAGTGCTAGAGAAGGTTGGACAGCCTATGGCTACACCTTC. It yields the protein CSAREGWTAYGYTF.

This clonotype showed up just once. The V and J genes are TRBV2 and TRBJ1-5; no clear D. Germline CDR1 SNHLY, CDR2 FYNNEI. Trimming removed 4 bases at V and 0 bases at J, with 7 bases between. This CDR3 has 14 amino acids. The CDR3 DNA reads as TGTGCCAGCAGTGGGAGCTATAGCAATCAGCCCCAGCATTTT. Translating gives CASSGSYSNQPQHF.

This rearrangement joins TRBV27 to TRBJ1-1, with D hard to call. Looked up from germline, CDR1 is MNHEY and CDR2 is SMNVEV (reference sequence). Trimming shortened V by 5 bases and J by 4 bases, and 11 bases separated the two germline ends. The CDR3 covers 13 residues. The DNA of the CDR3 is TGTGCCAGCAGTAAAACACTGGGCACTGAAGCTTTCTTT. Residues: CASSKTLGTEAFF.

The genes are TRBV4-3 and TRBJ2-2, with D uncertain. Germline V gene sequence: CDR1 LGHNA, CDR2 YSLEER. Trimming shortened V by 2 bases and J by 5 bases, and 12 bases separated the two germline ends. The CDR3 spans 15 residues. CDR3 bases: TGCGCCAGCAGCCAAAGCACCCAAGGGACCGGGGAGCTGTTTTTT. This sequence encodes CASSQSTQGTGELFF.

This chain uses TRBV10-3 with TRBJ2-5; D is undetermined. The V gene lost 10 bases and the J gene lost 4 bases, with 13 bases spanning the gap. Germline CDR1 ENHRY, CDR2 SYGVKD. CDR3 length: 12 residues. CDR3 residues: CASTSRLETQYF. The CDR3 region has the DNA TGTGCCAGCACGAGCAGGCTAGAGACCCAGTACTTC.

The chain joins TRBV30 to TRBJ1-2; the D gene is possibly TRBD1 (5 bases). The V gene's germline CDR1 is GTSNPN and CDR2 SVGIG (reference sequence). V lost 2 bases and J 5 bases, leaving 21 bases between the germline ends. There are 16 residues in the CDR3. CDR3 protein: CAWSLGAGPTYYGYTF. The CDR3 DNA reads as TGTGCCTGGAGTCTTGGGGCAGGACCTACATATTATGGCTACACCTTC.

The CDR3 sequence: CASSAQGADSPLHF. In DNA, the CDR3 is TGTGCCAGCAGTGCCCAGGGGGCAGATTCACCCCTCCACTTT. The V call is TRBV25-1, the J call TRBJ1-6; 8 bases align to TRBD1. The CDR3 runs 14 residues. The V gene end was trimmed by 4 bases and the J gene end by 8 bases; junction bases not matched to a gene: 4. Germline V gives CDR1 MGHDK, CDR2 SYGVNS.

This clonotype was found many times. The chain couples TRBV12-3 or TRBV12-4 to TRBJ1-4; the D is unclear. Deletions cut 5 bases from V and 7 bases from J, with 17 bases between. The CDR3 has 15 amino acids. This chain's CDR3 is CASSLRGLGGEKLFF. Written as DNA, the CDR3 is TGTGCCAGCAGTCTGCGCGGCCTAGGCGGTGAAAAACTGTTTTTT.

This clonotype occurred many times. DNA for the CDR3: TGTGCTAGTGGATTCGGGGCTGGCGAGACCCAGTACTTC. This sequence encodes CASGFGAGETQYF. The chain joins TRBV12-5 to TRBJ2-5, with D perhaps TRBD1 or TRBD2 (5 bases each). The CDR3 has 13 residues. Germline CDR1 LGHNT, CDR2 FRNRAP. V was pared by 6 bases and J by 5 bases, with 13 bases between.

This clonotype was observed many times. A much larger clone sits a single nucleotide away, making a read error possible. V gene TRBV12-3 or TRBV12-4 combines with J gene TRBJ1-2; weak D call: TRBD1 (6 bases). V lost 8 bases, J lost 4 bases, and 11 bases lay in between. The CDR3 length is 12 residues. The CDR3 is CASGEDSYGYTF. The CDR3 DNA reads TGTGCCAGCGGGGAGGACAGCTATGGCTACACCTTC.

This clonotype was detected ten times or more. The chain couples TRBV29-1 to TRBJ2-5; 10 bases align to TRBD2. This CDR3 is 16 amino acids long. After removal of 5 bases from V and 2 bases from J, the junction contained 11 bases not matched to a gene. The germline CDR1 and CDR2 sequences are SQVTM and ANQGSEA. The CDR3 region has the DNA TGCAGCGTTATAACGACCGGGACTAGCGCACAAGAGACCCAGTACTTC. It specifies CSVITTGTSAQETQYF. The full variable domain, in which reference TRBV29-1 and TRBJ2-5 provide the parts outside the CDR3, is SAVISQKPSRDICQRGTSLTIQCQVDSQVTMMFWYRQQPGQSLTLIATANQGSEATYESGFVIDKFPISRPNLTFSTLTVSNMSPEDSSIYLCSVITTGTSAQETQYFGPGTRLLVL.

The V gene is TRBV11-3, the J gene TRBJ2-5; D is perhaps TRBD2 (6 bases). This CDR3 has 13 amino acids. Trimming removed 3 bases at V and 7 bases at J, with 12 bases between. The germline gives CDR1 SGHNT, CDR2 YENEEA. CDR3 sequence: CASSFWGVGTQYF. The CDR3 bases are TGTGCCAGCAGCTTTTGGGGGGTTGGGACCCAGTACTTC.

This clonotype has only a few counts. The chain recombines TRBV15 with TRBJ2-1; D possibly corresponds to TRBD2 (6 bases). Germline V gene data show CDR1 as LNHNV and CDR2 as YYDKDF (reference sequence). V dropped 5 bases and J dropped 0 bases, with 14 bases sitting between them. The CDR3 length is 16 residues. CDR3 region: CATSGASVSSYNEQFF. The CDR3 nucleotides read TGTGCCACCAGCGGTGCTAGCGTGAGCTCCTACAATGAGCAGTTCTTC.

This clonotype was counted many times. This rearrangement joins TRBV19 to TRBJ1-3; D uncertain. Germline V gene lookup returns CDR1 LNHDA and CDR2 SQIVND (reference sequence). The CDR3 is 13 residues long. The V end was cut by 5 bases, the J end by 8 bases, with 13 bases between. DNA of the CDR3: TGTGCCAGTAGTCCCCACTCTGTTCACACCATATATTTT. Translation gives CASSPHSVHTIYF.

The J gene is TRBJ1-5, the V gene TRBV29-1; D gene ambiguous. V lost 4 bases, J lost 7 bases, and 26 bases lay in between. Germline V gene data show CDR1 as SQVTM and CDR2 as ANQGSEA. The CDR3 extends over 17 amino acids. CDR3 sequence (DNA): TGCAGCGTTGTTGTTGGGGAGTCCTGGGCGAGGGAGCAGCCCCAGCATTTT. It is translated as CSVVVGESWAREQPQHF.

This chain joins TRBV7-2 and TRBJ2-5, with a possible D match to TRBD1 (6 bases). The CDR3 contains 16 residues. Trimming removed 5 bases from V and 5 bases from J, with 21 bases in between. Germline loops: CDR1 SGHTA, CDR2 FQGNSA. The chain's CDR3 is CASSRPQGQGAETQYF. CDR3 nucleotides: TGTGCCAGCAGCCGCCCTCAGGGGCAGGGAGCGGAGACCCAGTACTTC.

This clonotype was counted only a few times. The gene calls are TRBV7-8 and TRBJ2-5; D is unclear. The CDR3 extends over 13 amino acids. Per germline, CDR1 SGHVS and CDR2 FQNEAQ. V was shortened by 6 bases and J by 5 bases, with 13 bases between the two germline ends. CDR3 sequence reads: CASSYEGRETQYF. The CDR3 DNA is TGTGCCAGCAGTTACGAAGGGCGGGAGACCCAGTACTTC.

Ten or more counts support this clonotype. The genes are TRBV7-9 and TRBJ2-5; D gene unclear. This CDR3 contains 14 residues. In germline, CDR1 is SEHNR, CDR2 FQNEAQ (reference sequence). Between the trimmed V and J ends, which lost 1 base and 0 bases, there was a span of 6 bases. CDR3 residues: CASSLVANQETQYF. In nucleotides, the CDR3 is TGTGCCAGCAGCTTAGTGGCAAACCAAGAGACCCAGTACTTC.

This clonotype was seen more than once but under ten times. The chain couples TRBV6-5 to TRBJ2-6, with D hard to call. CDR3 length: 17 residues. V was clipped by 6 bases and J by 1 base, with 16 bases between them. Germline V gene lookup returns CDR1 MNHEY and CDR2 SVGAGI. The CDR3 DNA follows: TGTGCCAGCAGATATGCTGAGCCCCATTCTGGGGCCAACGTCCTGACTTTC. As protein: CASRYAEPHSGANVLTF.

This clonotype turned up a few times. The CDR3: CASRETENTGELFF. For the CDR3, the DNA is TGCGCCAGCAGGGAGACAGAGAACACCGGGGAGCTGTTTTTT. The V and J genes are TRBV5-1 and TRBJ2-2, with TRBD1 as a possible D gene (5 bases). This CDR3 spans 14 amino acids. Per the germline V gene, CDR1 is SGHRS and CDR2 is YFSETQ. The ends were cut back, 5 bases at V and 1 base at J, with 9 bases in the middle.

This clonotype was counted only a few times. V and J are TRBV7-9 and TRBJ1-1, with D unresolved. V dropped 6 bases and J dropped 7 bases, with 18 bases sitting between them. This CDR3 spans 14 amino acids. Germline V gene sequence: CDR1 SEHNR, CDR2 FQNEAQ (reference sequence). The CDR3 protein is CASSLSPALLEAFF. The CDR3 region has the DNA TGTGCCAGCAGTTTATCCCCGGCGCTCCTTGAAGCTTTCTTT.

This clonotype has only a few counts. The rearrangement uses TRBV10-3 and TRBJ1-1, with D perhaps matching TRBD1 (6 bases). CDR1 ENHRY and CDR2 SYGVKD come from the germline V gene. The CDR3 consists of 14 residues. Trimming pared 10 bases from V and 1 base from J, leaving 16 bases between. The CDR3 DNA follows: TGTGCCAGCAGGAAAAGGGGGGGGAACACTGAAGCTTTCTTT. Translated: CASRKRGGNTEAFF.

This clonotype has more than one count but fewer than ten. This sequence joins TRBV18 and TRBJ1-4; D is possibly TRBD1 (5 bases). Germline V gives CDR1 KGHSH, CDR2 LQKENI. The CDR3 length is 15 residues. Between the trimmed V and J ends, which lost 6 bases and 6 bases, there was a span of 17 bases. The CDR3 DNA reads TGTGCCAGCTCCCAGAGGGACGGCCAGGATGAAAAACTGTTTTTT. It is translated as CASSQRDGQDEKLFF.

This clonotype was recorded many times. CDR3 DNA: TGTGCCAGTAGTTTTTCCACAGGGTCCGGGGCCAACGTCCTGACTTTC. Translating it yields CASSFSTGSGANVLTF. The chain combines TRBV19 with TRBJ2-6; the D gene is possibly TRBD1 (6 bases). CDR1 is LNHDA, CDR2 SQIVND, per germline (reference sequence). The CDR3 runs to 16 residues. Trimming removed 5 bases from V and 4 bases from J, with 15 bases in between.